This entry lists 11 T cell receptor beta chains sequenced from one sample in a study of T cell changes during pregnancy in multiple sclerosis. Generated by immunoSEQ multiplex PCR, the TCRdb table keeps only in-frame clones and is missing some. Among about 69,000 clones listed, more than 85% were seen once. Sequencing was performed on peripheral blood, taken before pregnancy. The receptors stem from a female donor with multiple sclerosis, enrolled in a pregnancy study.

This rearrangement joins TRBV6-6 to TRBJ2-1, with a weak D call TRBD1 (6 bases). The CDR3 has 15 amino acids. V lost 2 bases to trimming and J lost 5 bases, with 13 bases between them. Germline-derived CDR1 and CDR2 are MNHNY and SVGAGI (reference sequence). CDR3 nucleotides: TGTGCCAGCAGTTACGGGCCAGGGGCCAACAATGAGCAGTTCTTC. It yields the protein CASSYGPGANNEQFF.

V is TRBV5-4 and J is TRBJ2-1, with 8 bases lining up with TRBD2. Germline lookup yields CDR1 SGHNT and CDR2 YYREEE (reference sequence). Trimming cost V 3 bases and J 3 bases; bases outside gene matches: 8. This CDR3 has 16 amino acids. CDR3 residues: CASSSMVLADYNEQFF. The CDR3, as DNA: TGTGCCAGCAGCTCCATGGTACTAGCGGACTACAATGAGCAGTTCTTC.

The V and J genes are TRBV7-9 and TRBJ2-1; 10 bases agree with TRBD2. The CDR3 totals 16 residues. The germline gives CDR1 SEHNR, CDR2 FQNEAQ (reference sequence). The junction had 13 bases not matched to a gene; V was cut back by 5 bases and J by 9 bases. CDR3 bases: TGTGCCAGCAGCCCGGGGTCTAGCGGGGGCGGAGGTGAGCAGTTCTTC. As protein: CASSPGSSGGGGEQFF.

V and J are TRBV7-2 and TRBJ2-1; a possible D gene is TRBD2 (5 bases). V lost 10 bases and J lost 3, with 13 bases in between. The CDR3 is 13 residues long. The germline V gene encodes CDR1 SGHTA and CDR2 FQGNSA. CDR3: CAIDEGDYNEQFF. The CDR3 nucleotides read TGTGCCATCGATGAGGGAGACTACAATGAGCAGTTCTTC.

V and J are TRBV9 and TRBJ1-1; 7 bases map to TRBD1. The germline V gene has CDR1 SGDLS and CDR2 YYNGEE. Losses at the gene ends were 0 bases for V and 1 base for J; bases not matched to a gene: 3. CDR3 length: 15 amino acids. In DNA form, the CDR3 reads TGTGCCAGCAGCGTAGTGGGGACAGCGAACACTGAAGCTTTCTTT. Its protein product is CASSVVGTANTEAFF.

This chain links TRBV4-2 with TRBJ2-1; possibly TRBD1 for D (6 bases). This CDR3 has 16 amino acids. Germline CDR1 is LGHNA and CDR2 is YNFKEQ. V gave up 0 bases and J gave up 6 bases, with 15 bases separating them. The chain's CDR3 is CASSQDTGSLINEQFF. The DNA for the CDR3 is TGTGCCAGCAGCCAAGATACAGGGTCGCTAATCAATGAGCAGTTCTTC.

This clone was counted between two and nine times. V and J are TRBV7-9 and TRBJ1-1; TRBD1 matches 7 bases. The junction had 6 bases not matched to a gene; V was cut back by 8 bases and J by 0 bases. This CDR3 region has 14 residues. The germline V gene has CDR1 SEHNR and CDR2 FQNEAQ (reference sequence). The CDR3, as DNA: TGTGCCAGCCACTATACAGGGGTGAACACTGAAGCTTTCTTT. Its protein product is CASHYTGVNTEAFF.

CDR3 coding DNA: TGTGCCAGCACCTCTGCGATTTTTAGGACAGCTTTTACTGACACCTTC. Translated, it gives CASTSAIFRTAFTDTF. The V call is TRBV5-6, the J call TRBJ1-2, with D possibly being TRBD1 (6 bases). Trimming left V 6 bases short and J 12 bases short, with 30 bases between. Germline values: CDR1 SGHDT, CDR2 YYEEEE. The CDR3 extends over 16 amino acids.

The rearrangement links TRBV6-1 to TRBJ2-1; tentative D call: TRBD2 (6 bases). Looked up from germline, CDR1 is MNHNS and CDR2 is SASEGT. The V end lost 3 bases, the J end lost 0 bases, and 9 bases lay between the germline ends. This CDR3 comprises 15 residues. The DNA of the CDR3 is TGTGCCAGCAGTGAGGGGGGTTACTCCTACAATGAGCAGTTCTTC. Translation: CASSEGGYSYNEQFF.

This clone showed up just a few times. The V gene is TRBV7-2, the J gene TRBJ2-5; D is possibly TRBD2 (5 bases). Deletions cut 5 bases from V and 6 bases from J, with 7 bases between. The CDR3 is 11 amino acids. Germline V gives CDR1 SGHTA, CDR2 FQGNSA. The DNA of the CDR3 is TGTGCCAGCAGCCAGCGGCAGACCCAGTACTTC. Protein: CASSQRQTQYF.

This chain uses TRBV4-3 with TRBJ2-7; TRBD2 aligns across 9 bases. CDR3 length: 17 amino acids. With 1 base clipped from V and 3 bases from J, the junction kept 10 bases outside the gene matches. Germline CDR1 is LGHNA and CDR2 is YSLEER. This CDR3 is CASSQVSARGGIYEQYF. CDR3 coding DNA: TGCGCCAGCAGCCAAGTCTCCGCGCGGGGGGGAATCTACGAGCAGTACTTC.